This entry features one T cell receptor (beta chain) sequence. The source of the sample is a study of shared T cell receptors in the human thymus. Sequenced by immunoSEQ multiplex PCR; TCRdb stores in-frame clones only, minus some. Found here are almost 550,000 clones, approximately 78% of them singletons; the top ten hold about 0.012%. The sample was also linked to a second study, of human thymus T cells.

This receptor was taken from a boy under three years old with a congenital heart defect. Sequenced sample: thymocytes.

CDR3 bases: TGTGCCAGCAGCCCAAGGAAGGCAGGGGGGAACTATGGCTACACCTTC. Translated, it gives CASSPRKAGGNYGYTF. The chain recombines TRBV14 with TRBJ1-2, with 7 bases lining up with TRBD1. The V gene end was trimmed by 4 bases and the J gene end by 2 bases; junction bases not matched to a gene: 10. CDR3 size: 16 residues. CDR1 is SGHDN and CDR2 is FVKESK in the germline V gene. The entire variable domain, with the rest obtained from reference TRBV14 and TRBJ1-2, is as follows: EAGVTQFPSHSVIEKGQTVTLRCDPISGHDNLYWYRRVMGKEIKFLLHFVKESKQDESGMPNNRFLAERTGGTYSTLKVQPAELEDSGVYFCASSPRKAGGNYGYTFGSGTRLTVV.